This T cell receptor (beta chain) was sequenced in a study of cytomegalovirus exposure and HLA in healthy donors. General study points: TCR sequences were mostly rare, though some public TCRs occurred in many donors. Associated with cytomegalovirus, according to the listing, were 170 or so TCR beta chains.

The donors were part of the validation cohort, which consisted of under 150 subjects and was separate from the first cohort of about 720 subjects. Using immunoSEQ multiplex PCR, the repertoire was profiled, and TCRdb retains in-frame clones only, with some absent. Of under 300,000 clones listed, around 87% are singletons. CDR1 is MNHEY, CDR2 SMNVEV, per germline (reference sequence). Trimming at V came to 2 bases and at J to 4 bases, leaving 4 bases not matched to a gene. This CDR3 comprises 15 residues. As concerns this clone: Antigen unknown.

The rearrangement uses TRBV27 and TRBJ2-1, with 8 positions matching TRBD1. Sequencing input: PBMCs. The TCR sequence derives from a woman aged 18-35 years in good health and CMV-seronegative. Written as DNA, the CDR3 is TGTGCCAGCAGTTTACCCAGGACAGGGTACAATGAGCAGTTCTTC. Residues: CASSLPRTGYNEQFF.